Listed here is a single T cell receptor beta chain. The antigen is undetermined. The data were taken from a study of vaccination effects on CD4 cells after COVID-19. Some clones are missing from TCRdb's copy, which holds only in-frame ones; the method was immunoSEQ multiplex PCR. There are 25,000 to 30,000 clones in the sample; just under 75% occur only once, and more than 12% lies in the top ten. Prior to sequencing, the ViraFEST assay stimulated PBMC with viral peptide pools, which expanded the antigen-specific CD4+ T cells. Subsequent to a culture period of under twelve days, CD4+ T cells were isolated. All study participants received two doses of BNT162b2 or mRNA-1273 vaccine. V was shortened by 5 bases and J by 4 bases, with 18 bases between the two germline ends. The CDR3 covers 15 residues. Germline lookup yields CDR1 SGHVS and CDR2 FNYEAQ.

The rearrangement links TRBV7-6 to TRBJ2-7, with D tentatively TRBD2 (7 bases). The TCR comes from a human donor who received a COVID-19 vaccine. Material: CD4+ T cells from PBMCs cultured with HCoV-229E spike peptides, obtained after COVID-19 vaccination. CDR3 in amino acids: CASSHGGLRRYEQYF. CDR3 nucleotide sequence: TGTGCCAGCAGCCACGGGGGGCTCCGCCGATACGAGCAGTACTTC.